This T cell receptor (beta chain) comes out of a study of CD4 T cell repertoires and nickel (TCRdb year 2020). The library came from RT-PCR. Sequenced on an Illumina MiSeq. Through fastp at Q25 and MiXCR, TCRdb rebuilt clones from the public reads, retaining in-frame beta chains. Entries are consolidated by CDR3 protein sequence, retaining the most common genes and DNA. This sample gives 300 to 450 distinct CDR3 sequences in total; 55% to 85% of them show up just once. The ten top clones hold about 8.2% of the sample. This clonotype was observed a handful of times. There is no known antigen for this receptor. No per-base quality is available; no much larger clone lies one base away. From the cysteine through the phenylalanine, the CDR3 covers 13 amino acids. Left in the record is the CDR3 DNA by itself, 39 bases read in frame from the first base. The V and J ends are trimmed by 6 bases and 2 bases, leaving 11 bases between them. Per the germline V gene (reference sequence), DFQATT is the CDR1 and SNEGSKA is the CDR2.

The chain is made from TRBV20-1 and TRBJ1-5; matching of 5 bases hints at TRBD1 as the D gene. The clonotype originates from a human donor in a nickel allergy study, with or without nickel allergy (not recorded which). It is not recorded whether this sample comes from one donor or several. The sequenced material came from CD4+ T cells from blood, not recorded whether cultured. The nucleotides read TGCAGTGCCGGGGGGAAGGGCAATCAGCCCCAGCATTTT. The encoded protein is CSAGGKGNQPQHF.